This T cell receptor beta chain emerged from a study of blood T cell repertoires in COVID-19. Recovery among Cohort 3 donors was established by two negative PCRs, clearance, or symptom resolution. Per the authors' pipeline: Amplification of reference gene primers provided the estimated nucleated cell counts. TCRdb's table, derived via immunoSEQ multiplex PCR, lists solely in-frame clones and lacks some. V and J calls and clone size are those listed in that table; D and trimming were worked out from the DNA. The table lists roughly 160,000 clones, roughly 87% of them singletons. CDR1 and CDR2 from the germline V gene are SGHDN and FVKESK. This CDR3 contains 15 residues. Trimming shortened V by 4 bases and J by 5 bases, and 15 bases separated the two germline ends.

Sequencing was carried out using PBMCs or T cells enriched from blood (not recorded which). This rearrangement joins TRBV14 to TRBJ2-1, with a tentative D call TRBD2 (6 bases). The sequence was collected from a woman between 45 and 65 years old who had recovered from COVID-19. The CDR3 loop reads CASSRGGASHNEQFF. The CDR3 DNA sequence: TGTGCCAGCAGCCGAGGCGGGGCATCCCACAATGAGCAGTTCTTC.